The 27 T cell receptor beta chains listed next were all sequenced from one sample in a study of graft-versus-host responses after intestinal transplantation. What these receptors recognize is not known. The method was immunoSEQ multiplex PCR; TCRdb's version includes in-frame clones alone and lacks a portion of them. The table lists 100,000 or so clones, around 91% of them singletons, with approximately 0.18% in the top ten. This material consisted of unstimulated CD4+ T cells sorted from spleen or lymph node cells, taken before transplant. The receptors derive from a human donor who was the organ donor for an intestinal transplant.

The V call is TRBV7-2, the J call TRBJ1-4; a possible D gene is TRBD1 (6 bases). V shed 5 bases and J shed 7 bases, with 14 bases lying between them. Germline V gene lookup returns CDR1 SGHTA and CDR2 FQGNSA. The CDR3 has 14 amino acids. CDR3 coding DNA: TGTGCCAGCAGCCAGGAGACAGGCGGTGAAAAACTGTTTTTT. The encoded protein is CASSQETGGEKLFF. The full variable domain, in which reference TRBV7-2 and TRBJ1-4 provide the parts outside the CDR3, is GAGVSQSPSNKVTEKGKDVELRCDPISGHTALYWYRQSLGQGLEFLIYFQGNSAPDKSGLPSDRFSAERTGGSVSTLTIQRTQQEDSAVYLCASSQETGGEKLFFGSGTQLSVL.

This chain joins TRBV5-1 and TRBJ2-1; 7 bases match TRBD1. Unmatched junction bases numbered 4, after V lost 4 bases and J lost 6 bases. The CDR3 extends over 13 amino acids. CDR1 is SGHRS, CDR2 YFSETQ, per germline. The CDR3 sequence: CASSVRQGNEQFF. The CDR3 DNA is TGCGCCAGCAGCGTAAGACAGGGCAATGAGCAGTTCTTC.

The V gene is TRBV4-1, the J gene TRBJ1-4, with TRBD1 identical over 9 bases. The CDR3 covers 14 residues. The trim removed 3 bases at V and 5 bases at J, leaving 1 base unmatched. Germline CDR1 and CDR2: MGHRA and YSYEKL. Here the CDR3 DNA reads TGCGCCAGCAGCCACGGGACAGGGAATGAAAAACTGTTTTTT. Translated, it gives CASSHGTGNEKLFF.

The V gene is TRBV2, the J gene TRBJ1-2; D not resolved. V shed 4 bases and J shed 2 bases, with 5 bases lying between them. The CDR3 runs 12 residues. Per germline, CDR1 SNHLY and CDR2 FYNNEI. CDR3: CASSGQNYGYTF. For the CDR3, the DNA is TGTGCCAGCAGTGGGCAGAACTATGGCTACACCTTC.

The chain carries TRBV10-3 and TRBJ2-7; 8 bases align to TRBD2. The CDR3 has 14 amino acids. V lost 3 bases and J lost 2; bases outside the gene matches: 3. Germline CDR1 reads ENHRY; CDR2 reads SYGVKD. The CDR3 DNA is TGTGCCATCAGTGACGGACTAGCTACCTACGAGCAGTACTTC. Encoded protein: CAISDGLATYEQYF.

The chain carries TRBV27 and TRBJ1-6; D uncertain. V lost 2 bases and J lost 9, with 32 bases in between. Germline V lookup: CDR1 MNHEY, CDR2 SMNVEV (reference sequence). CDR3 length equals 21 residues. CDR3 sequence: CASSLSPRPLIVAGKGSPLHF. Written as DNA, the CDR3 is TGTGCCAGCAGTTTAAGCCCCCGTCCCCTCATTGTTGCGGGGAAGGGTTCACCCCTCCACTTT.

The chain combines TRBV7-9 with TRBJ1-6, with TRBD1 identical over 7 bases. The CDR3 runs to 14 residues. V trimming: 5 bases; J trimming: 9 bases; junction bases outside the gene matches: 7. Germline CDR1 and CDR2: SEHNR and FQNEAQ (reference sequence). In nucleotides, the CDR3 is TGTGCCAGCAGCACTACAGGGGTTAGTTCACCCCTCCACTTT. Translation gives CASSTTGVSSPLHF.

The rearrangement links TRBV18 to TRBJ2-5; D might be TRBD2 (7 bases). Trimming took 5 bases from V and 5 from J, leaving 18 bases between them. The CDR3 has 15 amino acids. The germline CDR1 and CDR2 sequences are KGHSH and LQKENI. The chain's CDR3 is CASSILGGLEETQYF. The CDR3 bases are TGTGCCAGCTCAATACTGGGGGGGCTGGAGGAGACCCAGTACTTC.

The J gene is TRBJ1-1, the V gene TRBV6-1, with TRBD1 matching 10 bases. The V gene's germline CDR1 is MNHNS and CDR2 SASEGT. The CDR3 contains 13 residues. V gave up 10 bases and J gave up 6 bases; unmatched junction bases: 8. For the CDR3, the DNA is TGTGCCACGGACAGGGGGGCTTACGCTGAAGCTTTCTTT. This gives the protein CATDRGAYAEAFF.

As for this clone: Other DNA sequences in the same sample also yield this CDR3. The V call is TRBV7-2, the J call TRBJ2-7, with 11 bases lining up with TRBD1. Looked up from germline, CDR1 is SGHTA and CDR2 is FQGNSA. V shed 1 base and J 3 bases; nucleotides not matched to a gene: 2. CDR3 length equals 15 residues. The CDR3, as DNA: TGTGCCAGCAGCTTAGGAGGGACAGGGGGCTACGAGCAGTACTTC. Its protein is CASSLGGTGGYEQYF.

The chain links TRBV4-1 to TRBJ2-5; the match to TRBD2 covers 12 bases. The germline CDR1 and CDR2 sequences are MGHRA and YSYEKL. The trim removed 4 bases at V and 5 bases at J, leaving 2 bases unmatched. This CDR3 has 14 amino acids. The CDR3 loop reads CASSLLAGGETQYF. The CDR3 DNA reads TGCGCCAGCAGCCTACTAGCGGGGGGTGAGACCCAGTACTTC.

CDR3 loop: CASSGQGVPNEKLFF. The CDR3 coding sequence is TGTGCCAGCAGCGGGCAGGGCGTACCTAATGAAAAACTGTTTTTT. The chain has TRBV9 and TRBJ1-4, with a possible D match to TRBD1 (5 bases). Per the germline V gene, CDR1 is SGDLS and CDR2 is YYNGEE. The V end was cut by 3 bases, the J end by 3 bases, with 12 bases between. The CDR3 contains 15 residues.

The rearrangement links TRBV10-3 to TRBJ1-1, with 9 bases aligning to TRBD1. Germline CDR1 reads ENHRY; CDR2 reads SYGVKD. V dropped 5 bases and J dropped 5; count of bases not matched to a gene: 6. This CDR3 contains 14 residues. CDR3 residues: CAISPGTGRTEAFF. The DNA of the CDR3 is TGTGCCATCAGTCCCGGGACAGGGAGAACTGAAGCTTTCTTT.

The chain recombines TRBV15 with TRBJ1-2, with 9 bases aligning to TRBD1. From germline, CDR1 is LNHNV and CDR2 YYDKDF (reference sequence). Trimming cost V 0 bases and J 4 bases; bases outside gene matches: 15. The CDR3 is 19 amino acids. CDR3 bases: TGTGCCACCAGCAGAGATTACCCGACAGGGGGTAACTCCTTCTATGGCTACACCTTC. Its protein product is CATSRDYPTGGNSFYGYTF.

The CDR3 here is CASSYHRRGTEAFF. CDR3 DNA sequence: TGTGCCAGCAGTTACCACAGGCGGGGCACTGAAGCTTTCTTT. The chain has TRBV6-5 and TRBJ1-1; D may be TRBD1 (5 bases). CDR1 and CDR2 (germline): MNHEY, SVGAGI. Trimming removed 2 bases at V and 4 bases at J, with 11 bases between. This CDR3 spans 14 amino acids.

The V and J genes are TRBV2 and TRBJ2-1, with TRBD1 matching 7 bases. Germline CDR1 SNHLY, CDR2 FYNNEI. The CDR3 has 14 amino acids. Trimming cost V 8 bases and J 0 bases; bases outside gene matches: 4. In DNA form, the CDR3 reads TGTGCCAGCCTGACAGGGACCTCCTACAATGAGCAGTTCTTC. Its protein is CASLTGTSYNEQFF.

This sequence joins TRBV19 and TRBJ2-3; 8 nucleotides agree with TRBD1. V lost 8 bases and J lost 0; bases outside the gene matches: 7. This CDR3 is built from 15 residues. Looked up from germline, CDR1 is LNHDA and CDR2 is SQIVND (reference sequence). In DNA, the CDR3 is TGTGCCAGTGCGGACAGGGATCTCAGCACAGATACGCAGTATTTT. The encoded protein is CASADRDLSTDTQYF.

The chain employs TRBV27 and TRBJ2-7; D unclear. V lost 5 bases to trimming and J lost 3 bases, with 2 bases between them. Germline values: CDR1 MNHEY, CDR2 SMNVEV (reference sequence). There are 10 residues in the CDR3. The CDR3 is CASSRYEQYF. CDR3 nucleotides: TGTGCCAGCAGTCGCTACGAGCAGTACTTC.

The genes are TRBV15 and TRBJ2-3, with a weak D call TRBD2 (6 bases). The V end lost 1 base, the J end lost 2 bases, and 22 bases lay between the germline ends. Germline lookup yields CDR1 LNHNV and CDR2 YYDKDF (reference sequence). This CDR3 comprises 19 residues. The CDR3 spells CATSRGLPGRGRITDTQYF. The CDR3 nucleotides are TGTGCCACCAGCAGAGGTTTGCCTGGACGGGGGAGAATCACAGATACGCAGTATTTT. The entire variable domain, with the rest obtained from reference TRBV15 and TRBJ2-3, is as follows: DAMVIQNPRYQVTQFGKPVTLSCSQTLNHNVMYWYQQKSSQAPKLLFHYYDKDFNNEADTPDNFQSRRPNTSFCFLDIRSPGLGDTAMYLCATSRGLPGRGRITDTQYFGPGTRLTVL.

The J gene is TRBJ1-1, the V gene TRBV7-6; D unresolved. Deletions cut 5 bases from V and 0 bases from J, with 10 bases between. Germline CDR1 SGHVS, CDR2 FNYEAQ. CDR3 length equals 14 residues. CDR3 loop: CASSPNSLNTEAFF. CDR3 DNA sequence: TGTGCCAGCAGCCCAAATTCCCTGAACACTGAAGCTTTCTTT.

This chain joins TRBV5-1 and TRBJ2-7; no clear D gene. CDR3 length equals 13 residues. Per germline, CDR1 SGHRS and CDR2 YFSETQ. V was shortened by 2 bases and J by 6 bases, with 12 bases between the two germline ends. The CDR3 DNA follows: TGCGCCAGCAGCTTTTCATCCTCGAGCGAGCAGTACTTC. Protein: CASSFSSSSEQYF.

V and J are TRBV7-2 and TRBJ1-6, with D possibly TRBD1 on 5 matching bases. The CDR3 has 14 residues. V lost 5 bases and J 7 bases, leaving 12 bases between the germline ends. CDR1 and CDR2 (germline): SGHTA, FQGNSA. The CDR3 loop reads CASSPSAGNSPLHF. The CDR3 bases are TGTGCCAGCAGCCCGTCGGCAGGGAATTCACCCCTCCACTTT.

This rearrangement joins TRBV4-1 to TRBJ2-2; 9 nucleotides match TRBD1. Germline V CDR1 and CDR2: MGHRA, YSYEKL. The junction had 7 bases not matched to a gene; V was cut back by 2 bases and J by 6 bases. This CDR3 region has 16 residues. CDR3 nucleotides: TGCGCCAGCAGCCAACCGGGACAGGGAGGTTCCGGGGAGCTGTTTTTT. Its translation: CASSQPGQGGSGELFF.

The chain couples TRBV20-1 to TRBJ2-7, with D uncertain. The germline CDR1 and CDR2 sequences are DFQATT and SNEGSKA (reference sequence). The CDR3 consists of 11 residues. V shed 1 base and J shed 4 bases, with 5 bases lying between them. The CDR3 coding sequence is TGCAGTGCTAGAGGCGGATACGAGCAGTACTTC. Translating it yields CSARGGYEQYF.

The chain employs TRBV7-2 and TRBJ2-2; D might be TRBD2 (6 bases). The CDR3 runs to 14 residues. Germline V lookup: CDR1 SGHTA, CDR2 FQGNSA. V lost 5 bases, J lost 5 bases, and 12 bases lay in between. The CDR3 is CASSVTRGTGELFF. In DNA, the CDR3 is TGTGCCAGCAGCGTTACGCGGGGAACCGGGGAGCTGTTTTTT.

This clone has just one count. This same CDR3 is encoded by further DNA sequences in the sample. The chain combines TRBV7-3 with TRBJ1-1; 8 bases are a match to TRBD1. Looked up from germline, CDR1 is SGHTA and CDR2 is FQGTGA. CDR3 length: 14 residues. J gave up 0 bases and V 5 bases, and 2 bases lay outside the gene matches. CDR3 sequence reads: CASSPTGVNTEAFF. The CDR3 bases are TGTGCCAGCAGCCCGACAGGGGTGAACACTGAAGCTTTCTTT.

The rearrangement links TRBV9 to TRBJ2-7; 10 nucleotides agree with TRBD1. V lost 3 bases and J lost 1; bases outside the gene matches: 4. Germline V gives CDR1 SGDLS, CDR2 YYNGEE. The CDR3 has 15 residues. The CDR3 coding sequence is TGTGCCAGCAGCGCAGAGGACAGGGGGTCCTACGAGCAGTACTTC. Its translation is CASSAEDRGSYEQYF.